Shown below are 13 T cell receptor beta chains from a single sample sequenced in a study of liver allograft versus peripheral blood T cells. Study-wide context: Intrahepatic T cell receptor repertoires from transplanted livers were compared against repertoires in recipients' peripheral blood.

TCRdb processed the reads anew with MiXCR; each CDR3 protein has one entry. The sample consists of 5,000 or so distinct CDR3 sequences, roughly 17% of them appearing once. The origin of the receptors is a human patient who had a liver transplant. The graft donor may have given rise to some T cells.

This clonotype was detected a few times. The CDR3 coding sequence is TGTGCCAGCAGTTTCCGACTGGGAGTGGATGGCTACACCTTC. It yields the protein CASSFRLGVDGYTF. This rearrangement joins TRBV27 to TRBJ1-2; D unresolved. V lost 3 bases, J lost 6 bases, and 14 bases lay in between. Per the germline V gene, CDR1 is MNHEY and CDR2 is SMNVEV (reference sequence). The CDR3 runs to 14 residues.

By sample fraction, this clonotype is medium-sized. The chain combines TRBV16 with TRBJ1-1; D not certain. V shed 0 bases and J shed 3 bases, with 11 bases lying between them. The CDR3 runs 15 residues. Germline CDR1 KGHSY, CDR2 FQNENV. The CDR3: CASSQSLKGDTEAFF. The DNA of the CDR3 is TGTGCCAGCAGCCAATCACTTAAGGGCGACACTGAAGCTTTCTTT.

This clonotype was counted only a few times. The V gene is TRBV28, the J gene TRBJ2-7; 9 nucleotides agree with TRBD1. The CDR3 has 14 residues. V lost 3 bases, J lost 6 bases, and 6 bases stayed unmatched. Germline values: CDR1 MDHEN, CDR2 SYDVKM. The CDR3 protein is CASSFLTGGTEQYF. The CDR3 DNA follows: TGTGCCAGCAGTTTTCTGACAGGGGGAACCGAGCAGTACTTC.

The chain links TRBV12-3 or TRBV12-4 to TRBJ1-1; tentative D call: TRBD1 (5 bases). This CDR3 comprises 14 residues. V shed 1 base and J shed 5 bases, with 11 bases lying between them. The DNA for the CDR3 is TGTGCCAGCAGTTTAGGGGGCAGGGTAACTGAAGCTTTCTTT. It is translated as CASSLGGRVTEAFF.

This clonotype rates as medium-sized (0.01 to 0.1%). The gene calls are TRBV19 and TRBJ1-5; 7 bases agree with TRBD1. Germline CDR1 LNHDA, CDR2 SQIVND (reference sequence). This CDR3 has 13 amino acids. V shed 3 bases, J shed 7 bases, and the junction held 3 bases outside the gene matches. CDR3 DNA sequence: TGTGCCAGTAGTATCCAACAGGGGCAGCCCCAGCATTTT. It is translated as CASSIQQGQPQHF.

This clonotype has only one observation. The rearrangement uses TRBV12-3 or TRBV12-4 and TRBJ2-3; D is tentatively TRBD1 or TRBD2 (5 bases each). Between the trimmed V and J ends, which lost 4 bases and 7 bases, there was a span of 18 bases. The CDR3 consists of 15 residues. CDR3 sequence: CASSSITGPYNTQYF. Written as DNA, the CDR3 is TGTGCCAGCAGTTCTATCACGGGACCCTACAATACGCAGTATTTT.

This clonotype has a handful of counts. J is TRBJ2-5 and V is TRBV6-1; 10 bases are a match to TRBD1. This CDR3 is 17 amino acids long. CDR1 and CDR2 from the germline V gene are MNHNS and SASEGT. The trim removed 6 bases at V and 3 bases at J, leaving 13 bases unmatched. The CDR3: CASSAPWAGTGEETQYF. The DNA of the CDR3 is TGTGCCAGCAGCGCCCCCTGGGCAGGGACAGGGGAAGAGACCCAGTACTTC.

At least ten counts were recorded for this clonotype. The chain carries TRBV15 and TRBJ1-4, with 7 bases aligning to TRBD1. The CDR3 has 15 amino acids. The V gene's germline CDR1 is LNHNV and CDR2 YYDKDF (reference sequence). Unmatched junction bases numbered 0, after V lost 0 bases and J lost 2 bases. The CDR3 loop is CATSRDRGTNEKLFF. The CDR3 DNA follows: TGTGCCACCAGCAGAGACAGGGGGACTAATGAAAAACTGTTTTTT.

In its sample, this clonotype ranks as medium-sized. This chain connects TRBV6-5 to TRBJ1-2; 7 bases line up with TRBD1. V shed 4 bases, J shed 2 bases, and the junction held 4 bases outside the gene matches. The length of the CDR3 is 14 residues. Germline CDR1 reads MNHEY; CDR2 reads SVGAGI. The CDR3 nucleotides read TGTGCCAGCAGTTCGGGACAGACCAACTATGGCTACACCTTC. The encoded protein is CASSSGQTNYGYTF.

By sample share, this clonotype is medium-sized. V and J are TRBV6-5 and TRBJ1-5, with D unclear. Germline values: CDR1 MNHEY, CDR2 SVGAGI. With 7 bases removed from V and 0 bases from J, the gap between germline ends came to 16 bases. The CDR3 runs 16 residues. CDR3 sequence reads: CASKPSETGSNQPQHF. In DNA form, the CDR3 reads TGTGCCAGCAAGCCATCCGAGACCGGTAGCAATCAGCCCCAGCATTTT.

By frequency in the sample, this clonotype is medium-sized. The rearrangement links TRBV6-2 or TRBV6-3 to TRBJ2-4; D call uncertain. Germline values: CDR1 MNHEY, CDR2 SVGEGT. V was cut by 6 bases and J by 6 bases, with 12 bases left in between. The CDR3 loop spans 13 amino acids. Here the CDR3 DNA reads TGTGCCAGCAGCCTAAGAAGTGGAAACATTCAGTACTTC. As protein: CASSLRSGNIQYF.

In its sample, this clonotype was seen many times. The CDR3 region is CSVEWGFGGNTIYF. For the CDR3, the DNA is TGCAGCGTTGAATGGGGATTCGGTGGAAACACCATATATTTT. The J gene is TRBJ1-3, the V gene TRBV29-1; D not certain. Trimming cost V 2 bases and J 3 bases, with 11 bases left between them. CDR1 SQVTM and CDR2 ANQGSEA come from the germline V gene. The CDR3 spans 14 residues.

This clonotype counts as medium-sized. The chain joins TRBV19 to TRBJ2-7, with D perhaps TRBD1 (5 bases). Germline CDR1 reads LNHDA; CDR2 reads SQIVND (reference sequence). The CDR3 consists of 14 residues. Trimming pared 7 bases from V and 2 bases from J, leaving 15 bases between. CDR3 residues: CASNLKAGPYEQYF. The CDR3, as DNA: TGTGCCAGTAACCTGAAGGCAGGGCCCTACGAGCAGTACTTC.